This T cell receptor (beta chain) was captured in a study of OX40 agonist ivuxolimab in advanced cancers. The method was immunoSEQ multiplex PCR; TCRdb's version includes in-frame clones alone and lacks a portion of them. The sample comprises roughly 68,000 clones, approximately 83% of which are singletons, and 1.4% rests with the top ten. The ends were cut back, 3 bases at V and 9 bases at J, with 9 bases in the middle. Per germline, CDR1 SGHTA and CDR2 FQGNSA. There are 12 residues in the CDR3. J is TRBJ2-1 and V is TRBV7-2; D unclear. The source was CD4+ or CD8+ T cells sorted from blood, collected in a trial of the OX40 agonist ivuxolimab. This TCR derives from an adult with an advanced solid tumor such as melanoma, head and neck, liver or kidney cancer. CDR3 sequence (DNA): TGTGCCAGCAGCTTCGGAAACTCTGAGCAGTTCTTC. Protein product: CASSFGNSEQFF. Combining the CDR3 with reference TRBV7-2 and TRBJ2-1 gives the whole variable domain GAGVSQSPSNKVTEKGKDVELRCDPISGHTALYWYRQSLGQGLEFLIYFQGNSAPDKSGLPSDRFSAERTGGSVSTLTIQRTQQEDSAVYLCASSFGNSEQFFGPGTRLTVL.